This T cell receptor (beta chain) emerged from a study of cytomegalovirus exposure and HLA in healthy donors. Points on this clone: A junction end diverges from the germline sequence, so it may reflect a read error.

The PCR made use of 60 Vbeta and 13 Jbeta primers. Method: immunoSEQ multiplex PCR; TCRdb's copy keeps in-frame clones and lacks some. The table records about 200,000 clones, about 80% of them present only once. CDR1 is SSHAT, CDR2 FNYEAQ, per germline (reference sequence). This CDR3 contains 12 residues. Specimen: PBMCs. The TCR originated in a woman aged 40 to 55 in good health and CMV-seronegative. The rearrangement links TRBV7-7 to TRBJ2-2; a weak D match, TRBD2 (6 bases). CDR3 region: CASSSGAGELFF. The CDR3 bases are TGTGCTAGCAGCTCGGGAGCCGGGGAGCTGTTTTTT.